The entry below gives a single T cell receptor (beta chain) sequence along with its context. Assay: immunoSEQ multiplex PCR; the TCRdb copy retains only in-frame clones and omits some. Seen here are over 15,000 clones, around 86% observed once, and the top ten hold around 12%. Per germline, CDR1 SGHTA and CDR2 FQGTGA. The CDR3 is made up of 15 amino acids. V shed 4 bases and J 3 bases; nucleotides not matched to a gene: 6. This specimen belongs to a study of blood T cell repertoires in COVID-19. The chain is built from TRBV7-3 and TRBJ2-5; 9 positions agree with TRBD2. The receptor's source is a human donor in a cohort sampled during active COVID-19. Material: peripheral blood. The CDR3 DNA reads TGTGCCAGCAGCTCCCAAGCGGGGGGAGAAGAGACCCAGTACTTC. Its translation is CASSSQAGGEETQYF.